The subject of this entry is one TCR beta chain. The study recruited people aged 18 to 89 years across 20 to 30 US areas. CDR3 length equals 16 residues. Per the germline V gene, CDR1 is SGDLS and CDR2 is YYNGEE. V lost 0 bases, J lost 3 bases, and 15 bases lay in between. The data belong to a study of blood T cell repertoires in COVID-19. Generated by immunoSEQ multiplex PCR, the TCRdb table keeps only in-frame clones and is missing some. The repertoire has 200,000 or so clones, more than 80% of them found once; the top ten carry about 2%. Sequenced: PBMCs or T cells enriched from blood (not recorded which). The chain couples TRBV9 to TRBJ2-5; perhaps TRBD2 as D (6 bases). This TCR was sampled from a man aged 60 to 75 who had recovered from COVID-19. This CDR3 is CASSVGPPGVEETQYF. For the CDR3, the DNA is TGTGCCAGCAGCGTAGGCCCCCCGGGGGTAGAAGAGACCCAGTACTTC.